These 25 T cell receptor beta chains originate from one sample sequenced in a study of T cells after posttransplantation cyclophosphamide. The data were produced by immunoSEQ multiplex PCR, yet TCRdb's version contains in-frame clones alone and is incomplete. The sample holds roughly 21,000 clones; about 86% are singletons and the top ten take roughly 2.2%. Sampled 1 year posttransplant, controls received myeloablative marrow transplants, methotrexate and a calcineurin inhibitor. The specimen was PBMCs, collected 362 days after allogeneic stem cell transplant with calcineurin inhibitor and methotrexate. Receptors originate from a female patient aged 25-39 years who received an allogeneic stem cell transplant from an unrelated donor, was CMV-positive, and had acute and chronic GVHD. Some T cells may have originated in the graft donor.

In its sample, this clone is medium-sized (0.01 to 0.1%). The chain has TRBV6-6 and TRBJ1-5; tentative D call: TRBD1 (5 bases). Germline assignment: CDR1 MNHNY and CDR2 SVGAGI (reference sequence). V lost 5 bases and J 6 bases, leaving 17 bases between the germline ends. The CDR3 covers 15 residues. The CDR3, as DNA: TGTGCCAGCAGTGACCCCGACAGAGTACTTCAGCCCCAGCATTTT. It specifies CASSDPDRVLQPQHF.

The gene calls are TRBV6-6 and TRBJ2-1; 13 positions agree with TRBD2. This CDR3 region has 15 residues. Germline V gives CDR1 MNHNY, CDR2 SVGAGI (reference sequence). V dropped 5 bases and J dropped 7; count of bases not matched to a gene: 5. CDR3: CASSTSGRASNEQFF. DNA for the CDR3: TGTGCCAGCAGTACTAGCGGGAGGGCCAGTAATGAGCAGTTCTTC.

The CDR3 DNA reads TGCGCCACTTCCTCGGGTGTATCCTACGAGCAGTACTTC. It yields the protein CATSSGVSYEQYF. The chain carries TRBV5-1 and TRBJ2-7; no clear D. Germline V gene lookup returns CDR1 SGHRS and CDR2 YFSETQ. Deletions cut 9 bases from V and 1 base from J, with 14 bases between. There are 13 residues in the CDR3. The whole variable domain, remainder taken from reference TRBV5-1 and TRBJ2-7, is KAGVTQTPRYLIKTRGQQVTLSCSPISGHRSVSWYQQTPGQGLQFLFEYFSETQRNKGNFPGRFSGRQFSNSRSEMNVSTLELGDSALYLCATSSGVSYEQYFGPGTRLTVT.

This clone turned up a few times. The J gene is TRBJ1-1, the V gene TRBV4-1, with 9 bases identical to TRBD1. CDR1 is MGHRA, CDR2 YSYEKL, per germline. The CDR3 totals 15 residues. The V gene end was trimmed by 4 bases and the J gene end by 7 bases; junction bases not matched to a gene: 10. The CDR3 nucleotides are TGCGCCAGCAGCCGTTACACCGGGACAGGGATTGAAGCTTTCTTT. Its protein product is CASSRYTGTGIEAFF.

The chain carries TRBV29-1 and TRBJ1-1; TRBD1 is a possible D gene (5 bases). CDR1 SQVTM and CDR2 ANQGSEA come from the germline V gene. Deletions cut 7 bases from V and 5 bases from J, with 23 bases between. The CDR3 loop spans 15 amino acids. Here the CDR3 reads CSAAGWGGGKTEAFF. CDR3 nucleotides: TGCAGCGCTGCTGGGTGGGGCGGCGGGAAGACTGAAGCTTTCTTT.

V and J are TRBV7-2 and TRBJ1-4; D perhaps matches TRBD1 (5 bases). Germline V gene data show CDR1 as SGHTA and CDR2 as FQGNSA. Trimming stripped 5 bases from V and 5 bases from J, with 12 bases between. The CDR3 length is 14 residues. CDR3 nucleotides: TGTGCCAGCAGCCTGGGACTGCTGAATGAAAAACTGTTTTTT. Amino acid sequence: CASSLGLLNEKLFF.

The CDR3 protein is CASSMMGQKNYGYTF. The DNA for the CDR3 is TGTGCCAGTAGTATGATGGGACAAAAGAACTATGGCTACACCTTC. The chain recombines TRBV19 with TRBJ1-2; D perhaps matches TRBD1 (6 bases). V was clipped by 3 bases and J by 2 bases, with 13 bases between them. Germline V gene data show CDR1 as LNHDA and CDR2 as SQIVND (reference sequence). The CDR3 is 15 residues long.

The rearrangement joins TRBV6-5 to TRBJ2-7; TRBD2 aligns across 11 bases. This CDR3 spans 15 amino acids. Germline-derived CDR1 and CDR2 are MNHEY and SVGAGI. J gave up 0 bases and V 6 bases, and 4 bases lay outside the gene matches. The CDR3 reads CASRPGTSGSYEQYF. The CDR3 DNA is TGTGCCAGCAGGCCCGGGACTAGCGGCTCCTACGAGCAGTACTTC.

The table lists this clone with a few counts. The chain joins TRBV12-5 to TRBJ2-5, with 7 nucleotides matching TRBD2. Germline trimming cut 6 bases from V and 4 bases from J; bases unmatched to any gene: 14. In germline, CDR1 is LGHNT, CDR2 FRNRAP. This CDR3 has 16 residues. The CDR3 region is CASGGTRLARPETQYF. In nucleotides, the CDR3 is TGTGCTAGTGGGGGCACCAGACTAGCCCGACCAGAGACCCAGTACTTC.

This chain uses TRBV5-1 with TRBJ1-5, with a tentative D call TRBD1 (5 bases). CDR3 size: 15 residues. Germline V gene lookup returns CDR1 SGHRS and CDR2 YFSETQ. Trimming shortened V by 4 bases and J by 5 bases, and 16 bases separated the two germline ends. CDR3: CASSPGAGEHQPQHF. The CDR3 DNA sequence: TGCGCCAGCAGCCCCGGAGCGGGGGAACATCAGCCCCAGCATTTT.

V gene TRBV2 combines with J gene TRBJ1-1, with 8 bases that match TRBD1. V dropped 5 bases and J dropped 1; count of bases not matched to a gene: 3. CDR3 size: 14 residues. CDR1 SNHLY and CDR2 FYNNEI come from the germline V gene. The DNA of the CDR3 is TGTGCCAGCAGTTTGACAGGGGAGAACACTGAAGCTTTCTTT. This sequence encodes CASSLTGENTEAFF.

The rearrangement uses TRBV18 and TRBJ2-1; 12 nucleotides agree with TRBD2. Germline assignment: CDR1 KGHSH and CDR2 LQKENI. V was clipped by 6 bases and J by 7 bases; unmatched bases: 4. The CDR3 has 14 residues. The CDR3 reads CASSPTSGGNEQFF. The CDR3 DNA reads TGTGCCAGCTCCCCGACTAGCGGGGGAAATGAGCAGTTCTTC. Full variable domain (outside the CDR3, taken from reference TRBV18 and TRBJ2-1): NAGVMQNPRHLVRRRGQEARLRCSPMKGHSHVYWYRQLPEEGLKFMVYLQKENIIDESGMPKERFSAEFPKEGPSILRIQQVVRGDSAAYFCASSPTSGGNEQFFGPGTRLTVL.

The chain carries TRBV28 and TRBJ2-7; D not certain. The CDR3 spans 11 residues. V lost 5 bases and J 0 bases, leaving 2 bases between the germline ends. CDR1 and CDR2 from the germline V gene are MDHEN and SYDVKM. The CDR3 loop is CASSRSYEQYF. DNA for the CDR3: TGTGCCAGCAGTCGCTCCTACGAGCAGTACTTC.

J is TRBJ1-1 and V is TRBV18; D is perhaps TRBD1 (6 bases). V was clipped by 4 bases and J by 1 base, with 10 bases between them. The germline V gene has CDR1 KGHSH and CDR2 LQKENI. The CDR3 is 14 amino acids. The CDR3 loop reads CASSLGATNTEAFF. CDR3 coding DNA: TGTGCCAGCTCACTGGGGGCAACGAACACTGAAGCTTTCTTT.

The rearrangement links TRBV5-4 to TRBJ2-5; D perhaps matches TRBD1 (7 bases). The V end was cut by 6 bases, the J end by 6 bases, with 18 bases between. Per the germline V gene, CDR1 is SGHNT and CDR2 is YYREEE (reference sequence). This CDR3 is built from 14 residues. The CDR3 reads CASTVQGGEKTQYF. CDR3 coding DNA: TGTGCCAGCACAGTTCAGGGGGGAGAGAAGACCCAGTACTTC.

This chain uses TRBV29-1 with TRBJ2-5; D is uncertain. V was shortened by 7 bases and J by 5 bases, with 17 bases between the two germline ends. CDR1 SQVTM and CDR2 ANQGSEA come from the germline V gene. The CDR3 spans 13 residues. The CDR3 loop is CSGRRMVSETQYF. The DNA of the CDR3 is TGCAGCGGCCGGCGGATGGTATCGGAGACCCAGTACTTC.

The chain employs TRBV10-3 and TRBJ2-1; unclear D gene. The germline gives CDR1 ENHRY, CDR2 SYGVKD. The CDR3 totals 12 residues. V gave up 3 bases and J gave up 4 bases, with 4 bases separating them. This chain's CDR3 is CAISDLYNEQFF. CDR3 sequence (DNA): TGTGCCATCAGTGACCTATACAATGAGCAGTTCTTC.

This chain connects TRBV6-5 to TRBJ1-3; D not resolved. Trimming pared 5 bases from V and 1 base from J, leaving 3 bases between. The CDR3 is 12 residues long. Germline lookup yields CDR1 MNHEY and CDR2 SVGAGI. CDR3 amino acids: CASSPSGNTIYF. The CDR3 bases are TGTGCCAGCAGTCCATCTGGAAACACCATATATTTT.

The chain is built from TRBV6-5 and TRBJ2-7; 8 bases are shared with TRBD2. Trimming took 2 bases from V and 1 from J; bases not matched to a gene: 4. The CDR3 covers 15 residues. Germline V gives CDR1 MNHEY, CDR2 SVGAGI. CDR3 in amino acids: CASSYRLAGSYEQYF. The CDR3 DNA sequence: TGTGCCAGCAGTTACCGTTTAGCGGGGTCCTACGAGCAGTACTTC.

The V gene is TRBV5-1, the J gene TRBJ1-1; unclear D gene. Germline V lookup: CDR1 SGHRS, CDR2 YFSETQ. This CDR3 spans 13 amino acids. V gave up 5 bases and J gave up 5 bases, with 13 bases separating them. The CDR3 region is CASSSDILTEAFF. The CDR3 DNA follows: TGCGCCAGCAGTTCAGACATCCTGACTGAAGCTTTCTTT.

This CDR3 reads CASSLGDRDTDTQYF. The CDR3 DNA reads TGCGCCAGCAGCTTGGGGGACAGGGACACAGATACGCAGTATTTT. The chain is built from TRBV5-1 and TRBJ2-3; TRBD1 agrees at 9 bases. Germline V gene lookup returns CDR1 SGHRS and CDR2 YFSETQ. There are 15 residues in the CDR3. V trimming: 0 bases; J trimming: 2 bases; junction bases outside the gene matches: 1.

This clone was seen once. The rearrangement links TRBV11-2 to TRBJ1-2; D is undetermined. CDR1 SGHAT and CDR2 FQNNGV come from the germline V gene. Trimming shortened V by 4 bases and J by 5 bases, and 5 bases separated the two germline ends. The CDR3 consists of 11 residues. The CDR3 here is CASSSQYGYTF. CDR3 nucleotides: TGTGCCAGCAGCTCCCAGTATGGCTACACCTTC.

The chain couples TRBV10-3 to TRBJ2-7; 10 bases fit TRBD2. J lost 4 bases, V lost 4 bases, and 16 bases had no gene match. The CDR3 runs to 18 residues. Germline CDR1 reads ENHRY; CDR2 reads SYGVKD. In DNA, the CDR3 is TGTGCCATCAGTGCCCAACTAACGGGAGCGGGGGGGTTGTACGAGCAGTACTTC. This encodes CAISAQLTGAGGLYEQYF.

This sequence joins TRBV5-4 and TRBJ2-3, with 7 bases fitting TRBD2. V lost 0 bases, J lost 1 base, and 2 bases stayed unmatched. The CDR3 extends over 15 amino acids. Per germline, CDR1 SGHNT and CDR2 YYREEE (reference sequence). For the CDR3, the DNA is TGTGCCAGCAGCTTGGGGGGAGGGGGCACAGATACGCAGTATTTT. Encoded protein: CASSLGGGGTDTQYF.

The V call is TRBV10-3, the J call TRBJ1-1; 7 nucleotides agree with TRBD1. CDR1 is ENHRY, CDR2 SYGVKD, per germline. Trimming at V came to 0 bases and at J to 11 bases, leaving 15 bases not matched to a gene. The CDR3 totals 16 residues. Written as DNA, the CDR3 is TGTGCCATCAGTGAGTCGGTAGTGGAGGGGGCCCTTCGGGCTTTCTTT. It codes for CAISESVVEGALRAFF.